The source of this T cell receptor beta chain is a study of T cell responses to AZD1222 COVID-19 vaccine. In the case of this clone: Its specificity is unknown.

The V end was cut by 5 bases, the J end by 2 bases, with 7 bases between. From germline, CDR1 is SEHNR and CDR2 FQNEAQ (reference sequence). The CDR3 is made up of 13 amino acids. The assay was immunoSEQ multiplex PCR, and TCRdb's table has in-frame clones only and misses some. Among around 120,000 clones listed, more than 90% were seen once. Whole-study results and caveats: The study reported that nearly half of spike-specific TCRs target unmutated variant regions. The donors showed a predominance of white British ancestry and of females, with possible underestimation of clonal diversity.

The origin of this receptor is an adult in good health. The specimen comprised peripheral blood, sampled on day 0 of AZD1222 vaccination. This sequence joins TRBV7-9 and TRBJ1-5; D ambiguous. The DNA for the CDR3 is TGTGCCAGCAGCGTCGATGGCAATCAGCCCCAGCATTTT. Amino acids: CASSVDGNQPQHF.